The 32 T cell receptor beta chains below come from one sample, sequenced in a study of T-cell reconstitution after alpha-beta-depleted transplantation in children. For TCRbeta, the library was prepared with unique molecular identifiers. TCRdb ran MiXCR on the PCR reads and lists one entry per CDR3 protein. This sample has 240,000 or so distinct CDR3 sequences, with approximately 8.9% found just once. The sample was PBMCs, mostly from graft donor cells, taken 180 days after TCRalphabeta/CD19-depleted stem cell transplant. The source is a male patient aged 5 to 17 who had a stem cell transplant for acute lymphoblastic leukemia, so the T cells may come from the graft donor.

This clonotype was observed at least ten times. The chain has TRBV5-6 and TRBJ2-3; tentative D call: TRBD2 (6 bases). Germline V gene data show CDR1 as SGHDT and CDR2 as YYEEEE. This CDR3 is 16 amino acids long. V was clipped by 0 bases and J by 4 bases, with 15 bases between them. CDR3 nucleotide sequence: TGTGCCAGCAGCTTGGGAGCGGGCCGCGGGGCAGATACGCAGTATTTT. The encoded protein is CASSLGAGRGADTQYF.

This clonotype has ten or more counts. The chain couples TRBV11-1 to TRBJ2-3; possible D gene TRBD1, 5 bases. The germline CDR1 and CDR2 sequences are SGHAT and FQDESV (reference sequence). The V end was cut by 5 bases, the J end by 6 bases, with 18 bases between. The CDR3 loop spans 15 amino acids. The CDR3 is CASSPRTTSWDTQYF. In nucleotides, the CDR3 is TGTGCCAGCAGCCCCCGGACAACATCTTGGGATACGCAGTATTTT.

This clonotype occurred many times. The chain is built from TRBV6-5 and TRBJ2-7; D gene unclear. The CDR3 is 15 amino acids. The V gene's germline CDR1 is MNHEY and CDR2 SVGAGI. V dropped 0 bases and J dropped 1 base, with 10 bases sitting between them. Written as DNA, the CDR3 is TGTGCCAGCAGTTACTCTGGGTCAGTGTCCTACGAGCAGTACTTC. The encoded protein is CASSYSGSVSYEQYF.

This clonotype was counted ten times or more. The chain links TRBV12-3 or TRBV12-4 to TRBJ1-2; tentative D call: TRBD1 (6 bases). This CDR3 region has 17 residues. Trimming removed 2 bases at V and 4 bases at J, with 20 bases between. CDR3 coding DNA: TGTGCCAGCAGTTTAAGGGCAACGGCGGGGGGGGCCTATGGCTACACCTTC. Encoded protein: CASSLRATAGGAYGYTF.

The chain is built from TRBV4-1 and TRBJ2-7; D call uncertain. CDR3 size: 13 residues. The V gene lost 4 bases and the J gene lost 2 bases, with 9 bases spanning the gap. Germline CDR1 and CDR2: MGHRA and YSYEKL. This CDR3 reads CASSPDPTYEQYF. The CDR3 DNA sequence: TGCGCCAGCAGCCCCGATCCCACCTACGAGCAGTACTTC.

This clonotype showed up many times. This sequence joins TRBV12-3 or TRBV12-4 and TRBJ1-3; D possibly corresponds to TRBD1 (6 bases). This CDR3 is 16 amino acids long. Trimming left V 5 bases short and J 0 bases short, with 14 bases between. The CDR3 DNA sequence: TGTGCCAGCAGTGCTCGGACAGTCAGCTCTGGAAACACCATATATTTT. This encodes CASSARTVSSGNTIYF.

This clonotype was picked up many times. The chain couples TRBV9 to TRBJ2-2; 9 nucleotides line up with TRBD1. Germline values: CDR1 SGDLS, CDR2 YYNGEE. This CDR3 is 15 amino acids long. Losses at the gene ends were 4 bases for V and 7 bases for J; bases not matched to a gene: 8. The CDR3 sequence is CASSKDRGLGGELFF. As DNA, the CDR3 is TGTGCCAGCAGCAAGGACAGGGGCCTCGGCGGGGAGCTGTTTTTT.

The table lists this clonotype with many counts. The chain recombines TRBV20-1 with TRBJ2-1; D could derive from TRBD1 or TRBD2 (5 bases each). This CDR3 has 12 amino acids. V lost 6 bases to trimming and J lost 8 bases, with 14 bases between them. From germline, CDR1 is DFQATT and CDR2 SNEGSKA (reference sequence). The CDR3 DNA sequence: TGCAGTGCCGGGACGCCGCCCGATGAGCAGTTCTTC. Residues: CSAGTPPDEQFF.

This clonotype has at least ten counts. This chain joins TRBV4-2 and TRBJ2-7, with D hard to call. The germline V and J ends were trimmed by 8 bases and 0 bases, with 8 bases remaining between them. There are 12 residues in the CDR3. CDR1 and CDR2 from the germline V gene are LGHNA and YNFKEQ. As DNA, the CDR3 is TGTGCCAGCGGGCCTAGCTCCTACGAGCAGTACTTC. Amino acid sequence: CASGPSSYEQYF.

This clonotype was detected ten times or more. The rearrangement uses TRBV14 and TRBJ2-3; the D call may be TRBD1 or TRBD2 (6 bases each). Germline V gene data show CDR1 as SGHDN and CDR2 as FVKESK. Trimming took 4 bases from V and 5 from J, leaving 16 bases between them. This CDR3 comprises 15 residues. The DNA of the CDR3 is TGTGCCAGCAGCCCTCTCCGGGGGCAGGTAGATACGCAGTATTTT. It translates to CASSPLRGQVDTQYF.

This clonotype was picked up many times. The rearrangement uses TRBV5-1 and TRBJ2-7; TRBD2 might be the D (6 bases). Germline assignment: CDR1 SGHRS and CDR2 YFSETQ. Trimming removed 0 bases from V and 4 bases from J, with 14 bases in between. This CDR3 is 15 amino acids long. The CDR3 DNA is TGCGCCAGCAGCTTGGTAGGAGGGTCCCTGTACGAGCAGTACTTC. It encodes CASSLVGGSLYEQYF. Looking up the rest from reference TRBV5-1 and TRBJ2-7 gives the full variable domain: KAGVTQTPRYLIKTRGQQVTLSCSPISGHRSVSWYQQTPGQGLQFLFEYFSETQRNKGNFPGRFSGRQFSNSRSEMNVSTLELGDSALYLCASSLVGGSLYEQYFGPGTRLTVT.

This clonotype was observed many times. The chain joins TRBV7-9 to TRBJ2-7, with D unresolved. Germline CDR1 SEHNR, CDR2 FQNEAQ (reference sequence). The length of the CDR3 is 12 residues. The V and J ends lost 3 bases and 5 bases respectively, with 8 bases between them. The CDR3 sequence is CASSFKGHEQYF. The CDR3 DNA reads as TGTGCCAGCAGCTTCAAGGGTCACGAGCAGTACTTC.

This clonotype has at least ten counts. The chain has TRBV29-1 and TRBJ1-1; D gene uncertain. Germline V CDR1 and CDR2: SQVTM, ANQGSEA. The germline V and J ends were trimmed by 7 bases and 3 bases, with 15 bases remaining between them. The CDR3 has 13 amino acids. The CDR3 region is CSATRGGYTEAFF. CDR3 sequence (DNA): TGCAGCGCTACTCGGGGTGGGTACACTGAAGCTTTCTTT. The full variable domain, in which reference TRBV29-1 and TRBJ1-1 provide the parts outside the CDR3, is SAVISQKPSRDICQRGTSLTIQCQVDSQVTMMFWYRQQPGQSLTLIATANQGSEATYESGFVIDKFPISRPNLTFSTLTVSNMSPEDSSIYLCSATRGGYTEAFFGQGTRLTVV.

This clonotype was detected many times. V usage is TRBV25-1 and J usage is TRBJ2-7; TRBD1 or TRBD2 may be the D gene (6 bases each). Trimming stripped 2 bases from V and 5 bases from J, with 13 bases between. This CDR3 is built from 14 residues. The germline gives CDR1 MGHDK, CDR2 SYGVNS. The chain's CDR3 is CASSERRGLHEQYF. The CDR3 nucleotides read TGTGCCAGCAGTGAACGCAGGGGACTCCACGAGCAGTACTTC.

This clonotype was seen only once. In this CDR3 the conserved last residue, phenylalanine or tryptophan, is missing, so a read error is likely. The chain is built from TRBV5-1 and TRBJ1-1; D call uncertain. Trimming removed 1 base at V and 0 bases at J, with 4 bases between. From germline, CDR1 is SGHRS and CDR2 YFSETQ. The CDR3 consists of 13 residues. The CDR3 loop reads CASSLNMNTEAFL. CDR3 sequence (DNA): TGCGCCAGCAGCTTGAACATGAACACTGAAGCTTTCCTT.

This clonotype was seen many times. The DNA of the CDR3 is TGCAGTGCTCCAAACACCGGGGAGCTGTTTTTT. It encodes CSAPNTGELFF. The V gene is TRBV20-1, the J gene TRBJ2-2; D is ambiguous. This CDR3 has 11 amino acids. Germline V lookup: CDR1 DFQATT, CDR2 SNEGSKA (reference sequence). V shed 5 bases and J shed 2 bases, with 3 bases lying between them.

This clonotype was recorded many times. This sequence joins TRBV7-6 and TRBJ2-7; D tentatively reads TRBD1 or TRBD2 (8 bases each). The CDR3 totals 14 residues. Germline-derived CDR1 and CDR2 are SGHVS and FNYEAQ. Between the trimmed V and J ends, which lost 5 bases and 6 bases, there was a span of 17 bases. The CDR3, as DNA: TGTGCCAGCAGCCCAGGGGGCCGGGGGGGCGAGCAGTACTTC. Translation gives CASSPGGRGGEQYF.

This sequence joins TRBV18 and TRBJ2-5; D is ambiguous. The CDR3 runs 15 residues. The V end was cut by 6 bases, the J end by 2 bases, with 16 bases between. Germline CDR1 KGHSH, CDR2 LQKENI. The CDR3, as DNA: TGTGCCAGCTCGCCGGGCCCCTCTCCTCAAGAGACCCAGTACTTC. Its protein product is CASSPGPSPQETQYF.

In this sample, this clonotype turned up many times. This chain joins TRBV4-2 and TRBJ2-6; tentative D call: TRBD1 (6 bases). CDR3 length: 17 residues. With 2 bases removed from V and 3 bases from J, the gap between germline ends came to 14 bases. Germline V gives CDR1 LGHNA, CDR2 YNFKEQ. CDR3 residues: CASSQNDRRGGANVLTF. The CDR3 DNA reads TGTGCCAGCAGCCAAAATGATCGCAGGGGTGGGGCCAACGTCCTGACTTTC.

This clonotype came up many times. DNA for the CDR3: TGTGCCAGCAGCTTAACTGGCAGGGAACAAGAGACCCAGTACTTC. The encoded protein is CASSLTGREQETQYF. The gene calls are TRBV7-3 and TRBJ2-5; weak D call: TRBD1 (5 bases). The V end lost 0 bases, the J end lost 2 bases, and 10 bases lay between the germline ends. Germline lookup yields CDR1 SGHTA and CDR2 FQGTGA. CDR3 length equals 15 residues.

This clonotype has ten or more counts. The V and J genes are TRBV9 and TRBJ1-2; D is undetermined. This CDR3 has 14 residues. CDR1 is SGDLS, CDR2 YYNGEE, per germline. V was trimmed by 5 bases and J by 2 bases, leaving 13 bases between them. The CDR3 protein is CASSRSRLNYGYTF. The DNA of the CDR3 is TGTGCCAGCAGTCGCAGCCGGCTCAACTATGGCTACACCTTC. Full variable domain (missing parts from reference TRBV9 and TRBJ1-2): DSGVTQTPKHLITATGQRVTLRCSPRSGDLSVYWYQQSLDQGLQFLIQYYNGEERAKGNILERFSAQQFPDLHSELNLSSLELGDSALYFCASSRSRLNYGYTFGSGTRLTVV.

This clonotype was observed many times. V and J are TRBV15 and TRBJ1-5; D possibly corresponds to TRBD1 (5 bases). Trimming removed 0 bases at V and 6 bases at J, with 9 bases between. The CDR3 spans 14 residues. CDR1 and CDR2 (germline): LNHNV, YYDKDF (reference sequence). DNA for the CDR3: TGTGCCACCAGCAGAGATGGGAGGGGTCAGCCCCAGCATTTT. Translated: CATSRDGRGQPQHF.

Ten or more counts support this clonotype. The chain carries TRBV9 and TRBJ2-7; 8 bases fit TRBD2. V lost 4 bases, J lost 4 bases, and 13 bases stayed unmatched. Germline values: CDR1 SGDLS, CDR2 YYNGEE. The CDR3 sequence is 16 residues long. The CDR3 region is CASSPHGGAGIYEQYF. CDR3 sequence (DNA): TGTGCCAGCAGCCCTCACGGGGGGGCCGGTATTTACGAGCAGTACTTC.

This clonotype was found many times. This chain links TRBV20-1 with TRBJ1-2; D possibly corresponds to TRBD1 (6 bases). V gave up 8 bases and J gave up 4 bases, with 17 bases separating them. Per the germline V gene, CDR1 is DFQATT and CDR2 is SNEGSKA (reference sequence). This CDR3 region has 13 residues. In DNA form, the CDR3 reads TGCAGTCCAAGGGGGAGTAGGATCTATGGCTACACCTTC. It codes for CSPRGSRIYGYTF.

In its sample, this clonotype was seen many times. V and J are TRBV6-2 or TRBV6-3 and TRBJ1-5; 8 nucleotides match TRBD1. Trimming at V came to 6 bases and at J to 0 bases, leaving 4 bases not matched to a gene. This CDR3 has 15 amino acids. CDR1 is MNHEY, CDR2 SVGEGT, per germline. CDR3 residues: CASSSTGVSNQPQHF. DNA for the CDR3: TGTGCCAGCAGCTCGACAGGGGTTAGCAATCAGCCCCAGCATTTT.

This clonotype was recorded many times. The chain combines TRBV6-5 with TRBJ1-6; D gene uncertain. V gave up 2 bases and J gave up 9 bases, with 17 bases separating them. CDR3 length: 16 residues. The germline V gene has CDR1 MNHEY and CDR2 SVGAGI. The CDR3 DNA reads TGTGCCAGCAGTTACGCTAGGAAAGGGCACGGTTCACCCCTCCACTTT. This codes for CASSYARKGHGSPLHF.

This clonotype was seen at least ten times. The V call is TRBV29-1, the J call TRBJ2-7, with a tentative D call TRBD1 (6 bases). The CDR3 has 14 amino acids. With 1 base removed from V and 3 bases from J, the gap between germline ends came to 13 bases. Germline CDR1 reads SQVTM; CDR2 reads ANQGSEA. This CDR3 reads CSVEAGTTYYEQYF. The CDR3 bases are TGCAGCGTTGAAGCGGGGACAACGTACTACGAGCAGTACTTC.

This clonotype was seen at least ten times. This sequence joins TRBV6-2 or TRBV6-3 and TRBJ2-7; D ambiguous. The CDR3 loop spans 11 amino acids. The germline gives CDR1 MNHEY, CDR2 SVGEGT. Trimming removed 2 bases at V and 3 bases at J, with 2 bases between. CDR3 region: CASSYDYEQYF. Here the CDR3 DNA reads TGTGCCAGCAGTTACGACTACGAGCAGTACTTC.

In its sample, this clonotype was seen once. A clone one base away is much larger, so this may be a read error. The chain carries TRBV19 and TRBJ2-7; D not resolved. The germline V gene has CDR1 LNHDA and CDR2 SQIVND (reference sequence). This CDR3 contains 15 residues. CDR3 amino acids: CATSIDLGRSNEQYF. In nucleotides, the CDR3 is TGTGCCACTAGTATAGATCTAGGTAGGAGCAACGAGCAGTACTTC.

This clonotype was detected ten times or more. The chain carries TRBV28 and TRBJ2-4; TRBD2 matches 8 bases. Trimming removed 4 bases from V and 0 bases from J; junction bases left unmatched: 5. CDR1 and CDR2 (germline): MDHEN, SYDVKM. This CDR3 has 16 amino acids. The CDR3 coding sequence is TGTGCCAGCAGTTCCGGGGGGGGTCTAGCCAAAAACATTCAGTACTTC. This codes for CASSSGGGLAKNIQYF.

At least ten counts were recorded for this clonotype. The V and J genes are TRBV14 and TRBJ2-7; 9 bases agree with TRBD1. V lost 4 bases and J lost 5; bases outside the gene matches: 12. The CDR3 consists of 16 residues. Germline V lookup: CDR1 SGHDN, CDR2 FVKESK. In nucleotides, the CDR3 is TGTGCCAGCAGCCGACTGGGACAGGGTAAAAAACACGAGCAGTACTTC. This sequence encodes CASSRLGQGKKHEQYF.

The table lists this clonotype with many counts. The chain is built from TRBV6-5 and TRBJ1-5; tentative D call: TRBD1 (5 bases). Germline loops: CDR1 MNHEY, CDR2 SVGAGI. The CDR3 is 14 residues long. Trimming shortened V by 6 bases and J by 4 bases, and 13 bases separated the two germline ends. The CDR3 DNA is TGTGCCAGCAGCCCCTCGGGGCAGAATCAGCCCCAGCATTTT. Translation gives CASSPSGQNQPQHF.